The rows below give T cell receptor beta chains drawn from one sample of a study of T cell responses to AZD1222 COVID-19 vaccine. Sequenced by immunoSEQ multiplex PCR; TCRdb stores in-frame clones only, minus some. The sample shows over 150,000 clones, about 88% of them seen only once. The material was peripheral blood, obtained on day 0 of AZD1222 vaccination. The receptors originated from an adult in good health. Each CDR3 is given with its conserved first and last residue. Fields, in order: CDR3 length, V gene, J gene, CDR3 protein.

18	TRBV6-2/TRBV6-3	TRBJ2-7	CASSTPDRILLSSYEQYF
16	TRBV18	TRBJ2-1	CASSPLRDRDYNEQFF
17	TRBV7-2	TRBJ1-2	CASSLRSQSGTRYGYTF
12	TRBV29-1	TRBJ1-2	CSVEHLEKGYTF
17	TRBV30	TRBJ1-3	CAWTPWRDFLNGNTIYF
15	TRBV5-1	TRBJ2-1	CASSSGSLGLNEQFF
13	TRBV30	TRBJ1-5	CAWGGQSSQPQHF
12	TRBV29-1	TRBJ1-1	CSVGLGVAEAFF
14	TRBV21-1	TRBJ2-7	CASSPRTGRDEQYF
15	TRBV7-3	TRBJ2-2	CASSLTGVPTGELFF
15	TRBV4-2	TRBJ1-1	CASSQDLEGNTEAFF
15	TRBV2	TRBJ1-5	CASKEGRWGNQPQHF
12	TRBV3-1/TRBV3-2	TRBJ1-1	CASSQGDRGAFF
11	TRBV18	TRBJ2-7	CASSPQDEQYF
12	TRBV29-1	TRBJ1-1	CSAAPRHAEAFF
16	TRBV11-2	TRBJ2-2	CASSHSGQGATGELFF
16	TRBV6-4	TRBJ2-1	CASSDWAVSSYNEQFF
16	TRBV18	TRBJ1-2	CASSLRTGAGNYGYTF
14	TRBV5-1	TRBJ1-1	CASGIGTAGTEAFF
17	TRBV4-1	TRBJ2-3	CASSLSGAGPSTDTQYF
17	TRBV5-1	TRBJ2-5	CASSLAVLSRRQETQYF
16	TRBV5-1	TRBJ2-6	CASSLGSVSGANVLTF
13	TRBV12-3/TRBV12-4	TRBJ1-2	CASSSHPRGEYTF